The rows below give T cell receptor beta chains drawn from one sample of a study of blood T cells in healthy people across ages. TCRdb re-called the 5' RACE reads with MiXCR, one entry per CDR3 protein. The table includes about 1,800,000 distinct CDR3 sequences, roughly 27% detected once. Source material: blood. The receptor set was obtained from a woman younger than 45 in good health. Each CDR3 is given with its conserved first and last residue. Fields, in order: J gene, D gene, clone size, V gene, CDR3 protein, CDR3 DNA. D genes are given only for firm matches. Clone size is given for some rows only: seen once, a few or many times, or a class if the clone is expanded.

TRBJ2-3	TRBD2	-	TRBV7-9	CASSLSAGLTDTQYF	TGTGCCAGCAGCTTATCAGCGGGGCTCACAGATACGCAGTATTTT
TRBJ1-5	-	-	TRBV2	CASSADYSNQPQHF	TGTGCCAGCAGTGCCGACTATAGCAATCAGCCCCAGCATTTT
TRBJ2-7	-	-	TRBV5-6	CASSHGARIYEQYF	TGTGCCAGCAGCCACGGCGCCAGGATTTACGAGCAGTACTTC
TRBJ1-2	TRBD1	few	TRBV7-9	CASSRQGPDTF	TGTGCCAGCAGTAGACAGGGGCCAGACACCTTC
TRBJ2-5	-	-	TRBV10-3	CAISGSPGRGYERYF	TGTGCCATCAGTGGGTCCCCCGGACGGGGCTACGAGCGGTACTTC
TRBJ2-7	TRBD1	few	TRBV5-5	CASSLLLSGTAGEQYF	TGTGCCAGCAGCCTCCTTCTCTCCGGGACAGCTGGCGAGCAGTACTTC
TRBJ2-6	TRBD1	-	TRBV24-1	CATSDPTGTGYGANVLTF	TGTGCCACCAGTGATCCCACCGGGACAGGGTATGGGGCCAACGTCCTGACTTTC
TRBJ2-6	TRBD1	few	TRBV3-1	CASSLRAGGAVSGANVLTF	TGTGCCAGCAGCCTCCGAGCAGGGGGCGCGGTCTCTGGGGCCAACGTCCTGACTTTC
TRBJ1-2	-	-	TRBV7-2	CASSFSSQPYGYTF	TGTGCCAGCAGCTTTTCATCGCAGCCCTATGGCTACACCTTC
TRBJ1-2	-	few	TRBV12-3/TRBV12-4	CASRAGPIPNYGYTF	TGTGCCAGCAGGGCGGGACCGATACCTAACTATGGCTACACCTTC
TRBJ2-7	-	-	TRBV5-5	CASSSQLAYEQYF	TGTGCCAGCAGTTCACAGCTCGCCTACGAGCAGTACTTC
TRBJ2-7	-	many	TRBV5-1	CASSLWDGAAYEQYF	TGCGCCAGCAGCTTGTGGGACGGAGCTGCCTACGAGCAGTACTTC
TRBJ2-5	-	-	TRBV18	CASSAGNPYEQCF	TGTGCCAGCTCAGCAGGGAACCCCTACGAGCAGTGCTTC
TRBJ1-2	TRBD1	-	TRBV20-1	CSARENPGQGTYGHTF	TGCAGTGCTAGAGAGAACCCGGGACAGGGGACCTATGGCCACACCTTC
TRBJ1-2	TRBD1	-	TRBV12-3/TRBV12-4	CASRTPGTGILNGYTF	TGTGCCAGCAGGACCCCAGGGACAGGGATTCTCAATGGCTACACCTTC
TRBJ1-6	-	-	TRBV7-9	CASSLDGADYNSPLHF	TGTGCCAGCAGCTTAGATGGGGCGGACTATAATTCACCCCTCCACTTT
TRBJ2-5	TRBD1	-	TRBV7-2	CASSSQGTGGGTQYF	TGTGCCAGCAGCTCCCAAGGGACAGGAGGAGGGACCCAGTACTTC
TRBJ2-1	-	many	TRBV10-3	CAISEVGYEQFF	TGTGCCATCAGTGAGGTAGGGTACGAGCAGTTCTTC